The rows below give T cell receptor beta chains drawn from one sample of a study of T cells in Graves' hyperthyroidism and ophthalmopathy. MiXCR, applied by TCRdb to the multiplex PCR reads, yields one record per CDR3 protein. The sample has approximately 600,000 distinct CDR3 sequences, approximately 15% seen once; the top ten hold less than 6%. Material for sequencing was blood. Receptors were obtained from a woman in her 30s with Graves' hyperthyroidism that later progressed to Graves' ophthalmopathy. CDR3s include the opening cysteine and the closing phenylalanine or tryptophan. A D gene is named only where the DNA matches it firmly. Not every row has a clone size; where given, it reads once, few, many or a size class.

DNA: TGCAGCGTTCTCGTACAGGGTGGCAATCAGCCCCAGCATTTT; CDR3: CSVLVQGGNQPQHF; D: -; V: TRBV29-1; size: many; J: TRBJ1-5
DNA: TGTGCCAGCAGCCATTGGAGACAGGGGGTCCACGGGGAGCTGTTTTTT; CDR3: CASSHWRQGVHGELFF; D: TRBD1; V: TRBV11-3; size: -; J: TRBJ2-2
DNA: TGTGCCAGCTCCTTCGGCGAGGAGCTGTTTTTT; CDR3: CASSFGEELFF; D: -; V: TRBV28; size: -; J: TRBJ2-2
DNA: TGCAGCGTCATCCGGGCCCGTAATGAGCAGTTCTTC; CDR3: CSVIRARNEQFF; D: -; V: TRBV29-1; size: -; J: TRBJ2-1
DNA: TGTGCCTGGAGTCCCCTAAGGCTAGCGGGAGGGCCTCATGAGCAGTTCTTC; CDR3: CAWSPLRLAGGPHEQFF; D: TRBD2; V: TRBV30; size: many; J: TRBJ2-1
DNA: TGCAGCGTTGCTGAATTGACTGAAGCTTTCTTT; CDR3: CSVAELTEAFF; D: -; V: TRBV29-1; size: many; J: TRBJ1-1
DNA: TGCAGTCCCTCTGCAGGGCCTATAACTAATGAAAAACTGTTTTTT; CDR3: CSPSAGPITNEKLFF; D: -; V: TRBV20-1; size: -; J: TRBJ1-4
DNA: TGTGCCAGTAGTACTCTAGCGGGAGGACCCACAGATACGCAGTATTTT; CDR3: CASSTLAGGPTDTQYF; D: TRBD2; V: TRBV19; size: few; J: TRBJ2-3
DNA: TGTGCCAGCAGCCAAGCTCTAGCGGGGGGCACAGATACGCAGTATTTT; CDR3: CASSQALAGGTDTQYF; D: TRBD2; V: TRBV4-2; size: few; J: TRBJ2-3
DNA: TGTGCCAGCAGTTCGCTACCGGGACAGGGGGCAAATCAGCCCCAGCATTTT; CDR3: CASSSLPGQGANQPQHF; D: TRBD1; V: TRBV27; size: many; J: TRBJ1-5
DNA: TGTGCCAGTAGTATAGCCCCGGGAGTCACAGATACGCAGTATTTT; CDR3: CASSIAPGVTDTQYF; D: -; V: TRBV19; size: few; J: TRBJ2-3
DNA: TGCAGCGCCGACTCGGGGGAAGAGACCCAGTACTTC; CDR3: CSADSGEETQYF; D: -; V: TRBV29-1; size: many; J: TRBJ2-5
DNA: TGTGCCAGCAGTCAAGGGACCGCCTCCTACGAGCAGTACTTC; CDR3: CASSQGTASYEQYF; D: -; V: TRBV6-1; size: many; J: TRBJ2-7
DNA: TGTGCCAGCAGTTACTCGGTTATTGGCGGCATCAACACTGAAGCTTTCTTT; CDR3: CASSYSVIGGINTEAFF; D: -; V: TRBV6-2/TRBV6-3; size: many; J: TRBJ1-1
DNA: TGTGCCACCGGACCGACTAGCGGGAGGGGGGCCTACAATGAGCAGTTCTTC; CDR3: CATGPTSGRGAYNEQFF; D: TRBD2; V: TRBV24-1; size: many; J: TRBJ2-1
DNA: TGTGCCACCAGTTCCGGGACAGGAGATTACGAGCAGTACTTC; CDR3: CATSSGTGDYEQYF; D: TRBD1; V: TRBV24-1; size: many; J: TRBJ2-7
DNA: TGTGCCAGCAGCATTACGGGACATAGCACCGGGGAGCTGTTTTTT; CDR3: CASSITGHSTGELFF; D: -; V: TRBV5-4; size: few; J: TRBJ2-2
DNA: TGTGCCAGCGAGAACAGTTATAATGAAAAACTGTTTTTT; CDR3: CASENSYNEKLFF; D: -; V: TRBV2; size: many; J: TRBJ1-4
DNA: TGTGCCAGCGGCGGTACTAGGGGCAATGAGCAGTTCTTC; CDR3: CASGGTRGNEQFF; D: -; V: TRBV12-3/TRBV12-4; size: many; J: TRBJ2-1
DNA: TGTGCCAGCAGCTTAGCAGGGATAGGTGAAAAACTGTTTTTT; CDR3: CASSLAGIGEKLFF; D: -; V: TRBV7-9; size: many; J: TRBJ1-4
DNA: TGTGCCAGCAGACTGCGGGAGTCCATCACCGGGGAGCTGTTTTTT; CDR3: CASRLRESITGELFF; D: TRBD2; V: TRBV27; size: many; J: TRBJ2-2
DNA: TGCGCCAGCAGCCAAAGGACTAGCGGGAACTACGAGCAGTACTTC; CDR3: CASSQRTSGNYEQYF; D: TRBD2; V: TRBV4-1; size: many; J: TRBJ2-7
DNA: TGTGCCAGCCACATGGGATCGGCGGCTAACTATGGCTACACCTTC; CDR3: CASHMGSAANYGYTF; D: -; V: TRBV2; size: -; J: TRBJ1-2
DNA: TGTGCCAGCAGCTTGGACAGGGGGGACGGGAGAGGGACCCAGTACTTC; CDR3: CASSLDRGDGRGTQYF; D: TRBD1; V: TRBV7-6; size: many; J: TRBJ2-5
DNA: TGTGCCAGTAGTATTAGTGTGGCAGCGCCATTCCACGAGCAGTACTTC; CDR3: CASSISVAAPFHEQYF; D: -; V: TRBV19; size: -; J: TRBJ2-7
DNA: TGTGCCAGCAGCCCCCGGGGAGCGAGCTATGGCTACACCTTC; CDR3: CASSPRGASYGYTF; D: -; V: TRBV11-3; size: -; J: TRBJ1-2
DNA: TGTGCCAGCTCCGATTGGGCCTTGTCAACTGAAGCTTTCTTT; CDR3: CASSDWALSTEAFF; D: -; V: TRBV18; size: few; J: TRBJ1-1
DNA: TGTGCCATCAGCCCAGGGATCTCCTACGAGCAGTACTTC; CDR3: CAISPGISYEQYF; D: -; V: TRBV10-3; size: few; J: TRBJ2-7
DNA: TGCAGTGCAACGACTAGCGGGAGAACAGATACGCAGTATTTT; CDR3: CSATTSGRTDTQYF; D: TRBD2; V: TRBV20-1; size: many; J: TRBJ2-3
DNA: TGCAGTGCTAGAGTGGCTAGCGGGAGTATCTACGAGCAGTACTTC; CDR3: CSARVASGSIYEQYF; D: TRBD2; V: TRBV20-1; size: many; J: TRBJ2-7
DNA: TGTGCCAGCAGGGAGCCAACTAATGAAAAACTGTTTTTT; CDR3: CASREPTNEKLFF; D: -; V: TRBV6-1; size: -; J: TRBJ1-4
DNA: TGTGCCAGCTCCCCCACCTCAGGGGACACCGGGGAGCTGTTTTTT; CDR3: CASSPTSGDTGELFF; D: -; V: TRBV18; size: many; J: TRBJ2-2
DNA: TGTGCCAGTAGTAGCACCGGGACGGACTATAATTCACCCCTCCACTTT; CDR3: CASSSTGTDYNSPLHF; D: -; V: TRBV19; size: many; J: TRBJ1-6
DNA: TGCGCCAGCGGAAGGGAGCTCTCCTACAATGAGCAGTTCTTC; CDR3: CASGRELSYNEQFF; D: -; V: TRBV5-1; size: -; J: TRBJ2-1
DNA: TGTGCCTGGAGTGTCGGACAGGAAACCTACGAGCAGTACTTC; CDR3: CAWSVGQETYEQYF; D: TRBD1; V: TRBV30; size: many; J: TRBJ2-7
DNA: TGTGCCAGCACCCCGACAGGGCGGCACGACGAGCAGTACTTC; CDR3: CASTPTGRHDEQYF; D: TRBD1; V: TRBV2; size: few; J: TRBJ2-7
DNA: TGTGCCAGTACTGTCTTCTCTAAGGGTCACTATGGCTACACCTTC; CDR3: CASTVFSKGHYGYTF; D: -; V: TRBV19; size: few; J: TRBJ1-2
DNA: TGTGCCACCAGTGATCGCCGCCGGTACTACGAGCAGTACTTC; CDR3: CATSDRRRYYEQYF; D: -; V: TRBV24-1; size: many; J: TRBJ2-7
DNA: TGCAGCGTCGGACAGGGGGCAGGAGAGACCCAGTACTTC; CDR3: CSVGQGAGETQYF; D: TRBD1; V: TRBV29-1; size: few; J: TRBJ2-5
DNA: TGTGCCAGTGGGGGGGGGGTGAGAAACGAGCAGTACTTC; CDR3: CASGGGVRNEQYF; D: TRBD2; V: TRBV19; size: -; J: TRBJ2-7
DNA: TGCAGCGTTGTGCAGGGTGGTGAGTCCTACGAGCAGTACTTC; CDR3: CSVVQGGESYEQYF; D: -; V: TRBV29-1; size: many; J: TRBJ2-7
DNA: TGTGCCAGCAGCCAGCTCGCTCACTACAATGAGCAGTTCTTC; CDR3: CASSQLAHYNEQFF; D: -; V: TRBV3-1; size: -; J: TRBJ2-1
DNA: TGTGCCAGCAGTCTTTGGGGCCTGGCGAACACCGGGGAGCTGTTTTTT; CDR3: CASSLWGLANTGELFF; D: -; V: TRBV7-8; size: -; J: TRBJ2-2